This T cell receptor beta chain originates from a study of shared clonotypes between healthy human individuals. Here immunoSEQ multiplex PCR was the method, and the copy in TCRdb shows in-frame clones only, minus some. The repertoire holds some 2.3 million clones, with approximately 95% as singletons. There are 17 residues in the CDR3. Germline V lookup: CDR1 LGHNA, CDR2 YSLEER. Trimming left V 1 base short and J 4 bases short, with 14 bases between. The receptor was derived from a man aged 18 to 29 in good health. Some clones in this sample may be carry-over from other donors' samples. The source material was naive CD4+ T cells from PBMCs. The subset is: CD45RA+ positively selected. This sequence joins TRBV4-3 and TRBJ1-6; weak D call: TRBD1 (6 bases). The CDR3 DNA follows: TGCGCCAGCAGCCAAGGGGGGAGGGGGAAGTATAATTCACCCCTCCACTTT. Translating it yields CASSQGGRGKYNSPLHF.